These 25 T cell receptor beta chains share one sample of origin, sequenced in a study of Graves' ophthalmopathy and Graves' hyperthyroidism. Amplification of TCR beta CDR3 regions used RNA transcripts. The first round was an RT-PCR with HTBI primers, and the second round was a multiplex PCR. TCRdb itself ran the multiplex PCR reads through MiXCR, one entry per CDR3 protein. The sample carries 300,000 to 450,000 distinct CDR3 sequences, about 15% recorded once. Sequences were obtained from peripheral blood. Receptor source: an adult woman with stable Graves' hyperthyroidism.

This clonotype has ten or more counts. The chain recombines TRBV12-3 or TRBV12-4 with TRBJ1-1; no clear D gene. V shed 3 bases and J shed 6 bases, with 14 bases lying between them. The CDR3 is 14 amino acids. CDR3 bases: TGTGCCAGCAGTTTGGCTGCGGTGTTTCCTGAAGCTTTCTTT. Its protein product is CASSLAAVFPEAFF.

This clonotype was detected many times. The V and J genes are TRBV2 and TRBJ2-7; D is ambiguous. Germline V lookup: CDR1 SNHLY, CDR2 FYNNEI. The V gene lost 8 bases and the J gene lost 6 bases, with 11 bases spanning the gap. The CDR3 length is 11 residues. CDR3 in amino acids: CASLTVGEQYF. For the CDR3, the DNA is TGTGCCAGCCTAACCGTGGGCGAGCAGTACTTC.

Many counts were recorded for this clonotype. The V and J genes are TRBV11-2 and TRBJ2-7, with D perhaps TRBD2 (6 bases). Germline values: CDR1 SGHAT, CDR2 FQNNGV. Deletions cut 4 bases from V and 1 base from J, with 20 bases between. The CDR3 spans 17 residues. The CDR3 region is CASSSSLAPYLSYEQYF. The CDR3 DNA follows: TGTGCCAGCAGCTCAAGCCTAGCGCCTTACTTATCCTACGAGCAGTACTTC.

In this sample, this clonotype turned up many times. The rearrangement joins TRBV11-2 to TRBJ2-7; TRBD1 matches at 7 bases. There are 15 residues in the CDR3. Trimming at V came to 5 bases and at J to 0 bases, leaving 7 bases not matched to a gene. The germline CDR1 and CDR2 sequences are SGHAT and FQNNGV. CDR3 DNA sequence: TGTGCCAGCAGCACCACGACAGGGTACTCCTACGAGCAGTACTTC. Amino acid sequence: CASSTTTGYSYEQYF.

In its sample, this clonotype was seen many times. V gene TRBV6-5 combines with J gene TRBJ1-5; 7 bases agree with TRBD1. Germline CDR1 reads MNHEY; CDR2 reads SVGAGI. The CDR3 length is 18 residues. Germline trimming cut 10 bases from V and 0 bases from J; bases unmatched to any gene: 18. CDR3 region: CATRGSTEGLNSNQPQHF. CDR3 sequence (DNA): TGTGCCACCAGGGGGTCAACCGAGGGGCTGAATAGCAATCAGCCCCAGCATTTT.

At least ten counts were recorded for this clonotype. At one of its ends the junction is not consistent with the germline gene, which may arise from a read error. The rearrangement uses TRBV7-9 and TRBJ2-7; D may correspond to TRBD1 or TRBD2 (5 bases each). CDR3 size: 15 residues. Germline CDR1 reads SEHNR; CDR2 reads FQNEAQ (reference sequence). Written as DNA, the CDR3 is TGTGCCAGCAGCTTCGGAGACCGGGGCTCCTACGAGCAGCACTTC. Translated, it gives CASSFGDRGSYEQHF.

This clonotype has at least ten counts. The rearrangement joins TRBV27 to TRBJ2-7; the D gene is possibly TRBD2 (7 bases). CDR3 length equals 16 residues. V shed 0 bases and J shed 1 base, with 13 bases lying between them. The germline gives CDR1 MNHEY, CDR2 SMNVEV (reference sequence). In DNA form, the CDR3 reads TGTGCCAGCAGTTTATCGGTGGGGGGGGCTTCCTACGAGCAGTACTTC. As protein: CASSLSVGGASYEQYF.

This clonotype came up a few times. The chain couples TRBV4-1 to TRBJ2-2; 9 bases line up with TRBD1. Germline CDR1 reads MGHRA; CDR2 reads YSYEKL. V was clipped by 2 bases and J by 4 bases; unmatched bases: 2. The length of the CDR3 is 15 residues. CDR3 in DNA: TGCGCCAGCAGCCAACCGACAGGGGGCACCGGGGAGCTGTTTTTT. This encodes CASSQPTGGTGELFF.

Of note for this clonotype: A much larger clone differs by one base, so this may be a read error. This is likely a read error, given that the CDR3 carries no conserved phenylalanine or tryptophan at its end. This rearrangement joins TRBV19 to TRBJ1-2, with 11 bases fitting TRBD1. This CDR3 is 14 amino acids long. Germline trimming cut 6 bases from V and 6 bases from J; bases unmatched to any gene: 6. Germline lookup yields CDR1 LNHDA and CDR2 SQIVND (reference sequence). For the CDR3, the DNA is TGTGCCAGTAGCCGGACAGGGGGCCTAGATGGCTACACCGTC. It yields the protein CASSRTGGLDGYTV.

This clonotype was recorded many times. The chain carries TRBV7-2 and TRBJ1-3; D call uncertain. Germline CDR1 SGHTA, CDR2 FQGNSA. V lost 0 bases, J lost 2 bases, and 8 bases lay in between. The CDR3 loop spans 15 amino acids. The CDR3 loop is CASSLAMFTGNTIYF. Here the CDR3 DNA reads TGTGCCAGCAGCTTAGCGATGTTCACTGGAAACACCATATATTTT.

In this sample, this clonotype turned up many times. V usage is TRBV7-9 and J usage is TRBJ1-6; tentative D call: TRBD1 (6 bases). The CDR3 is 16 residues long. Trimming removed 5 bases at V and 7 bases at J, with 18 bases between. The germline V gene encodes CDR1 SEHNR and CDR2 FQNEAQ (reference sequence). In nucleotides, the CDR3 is TGTGCCAGCAGCCCGAGGACAGCGCCAAGCAATTCACCCCTCCACTTT. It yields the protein CASSPRTAPSNSPLHF.

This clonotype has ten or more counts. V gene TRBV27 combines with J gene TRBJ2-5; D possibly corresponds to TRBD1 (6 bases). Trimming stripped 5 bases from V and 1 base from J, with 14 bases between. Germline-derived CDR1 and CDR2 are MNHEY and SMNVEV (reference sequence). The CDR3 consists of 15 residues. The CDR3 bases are TGTGCCAGCAGTCTCAACCCGGACAGCCAAGAGACCCAGTACTTC. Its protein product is CASSLNPDSQETQYF.

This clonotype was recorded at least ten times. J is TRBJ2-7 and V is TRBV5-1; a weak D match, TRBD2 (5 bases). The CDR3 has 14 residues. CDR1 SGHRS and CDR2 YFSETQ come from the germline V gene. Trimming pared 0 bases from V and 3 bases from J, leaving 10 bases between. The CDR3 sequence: CASSLGGEGYEQYF. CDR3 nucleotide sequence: TGCGCCAGCAGCTTGGGAGGAGAGGGCTACGAGCAGTACTTC.

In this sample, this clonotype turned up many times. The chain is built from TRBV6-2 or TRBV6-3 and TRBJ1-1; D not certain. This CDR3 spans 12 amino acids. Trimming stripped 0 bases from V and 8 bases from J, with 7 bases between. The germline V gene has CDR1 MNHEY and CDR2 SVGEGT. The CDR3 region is CASSYSLTEAFF. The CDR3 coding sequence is TGTGCCAGCAGTTACTCACTGACCGAAGCTTTCTTT.

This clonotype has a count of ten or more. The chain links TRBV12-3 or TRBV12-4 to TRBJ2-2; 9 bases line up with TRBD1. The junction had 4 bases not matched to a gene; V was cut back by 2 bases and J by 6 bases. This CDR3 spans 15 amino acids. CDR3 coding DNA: TGTGCCAGCAGTTTAAGGGACAGGGCATCCGGGGAGCTGTTTTTT. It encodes CASSLRDRASGELFF.

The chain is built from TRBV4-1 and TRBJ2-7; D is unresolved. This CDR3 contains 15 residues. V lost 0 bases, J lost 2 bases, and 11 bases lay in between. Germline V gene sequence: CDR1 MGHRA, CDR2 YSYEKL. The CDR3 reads CASSQDHAGPYEQYF. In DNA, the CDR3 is TGCGCCAGCAGCCAAGATCACGCAGGTCCCTACGAGCAGTACTTC.

The CDR3 here is CASSQERRSTQYF. The CDR3 DNA follows: TGTGCCAGCAGCCAGGAGCGGCGGAGTACGCAGTATTTT. J is TRBJ2-3 and V is TRBV11-3; TRBD2 is a possible D gene (5 bases). Trimming shortened V by 5 bases and J by 8 bases, and 14 bases separated the two germline ends. Germline CDR1 SGHNT, CDR2 YENEEA. The CDR3 loop spans 13 amino acids.

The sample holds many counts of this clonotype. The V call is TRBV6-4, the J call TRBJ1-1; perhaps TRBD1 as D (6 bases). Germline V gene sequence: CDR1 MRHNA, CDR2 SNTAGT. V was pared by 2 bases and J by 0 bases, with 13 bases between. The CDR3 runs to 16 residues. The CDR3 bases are TGTGCCAGCAGTGACACGAGTCGGGGGCTGAACACTGAAGCTTTCTTT. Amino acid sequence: CASSDTSRGLNTEAFF.

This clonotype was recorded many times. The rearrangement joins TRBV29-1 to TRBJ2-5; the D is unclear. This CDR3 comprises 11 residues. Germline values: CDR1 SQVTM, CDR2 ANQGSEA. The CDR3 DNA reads TGCAGTGTGGCGGTCCAAGAGACCCAGTACTTC. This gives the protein CSVAVQETQYF.

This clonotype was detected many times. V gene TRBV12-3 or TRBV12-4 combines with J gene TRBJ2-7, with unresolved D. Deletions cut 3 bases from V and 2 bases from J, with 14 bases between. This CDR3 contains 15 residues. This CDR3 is CASSFFQARTYEQYF. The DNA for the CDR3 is TGTGCCAGCAGTTTTTTCCAGGCAAGGACCTACGAGCAGTACTTC.

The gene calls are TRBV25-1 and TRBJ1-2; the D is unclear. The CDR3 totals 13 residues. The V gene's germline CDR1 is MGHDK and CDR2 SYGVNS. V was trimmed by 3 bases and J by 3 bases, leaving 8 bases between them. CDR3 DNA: TGTGCCAGCAGTGAGCAGAGGGACTATGGCTACACCTTC. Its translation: CASSEQRDYGYTF.

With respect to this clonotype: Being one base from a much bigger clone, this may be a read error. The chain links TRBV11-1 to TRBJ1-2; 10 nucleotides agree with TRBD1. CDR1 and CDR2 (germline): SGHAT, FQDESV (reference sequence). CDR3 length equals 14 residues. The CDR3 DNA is TGTGCCATCAGCGCCGGGACAGGGGTCGGTGGCTACACCTTC. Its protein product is CAISAGTGVGGYTF.

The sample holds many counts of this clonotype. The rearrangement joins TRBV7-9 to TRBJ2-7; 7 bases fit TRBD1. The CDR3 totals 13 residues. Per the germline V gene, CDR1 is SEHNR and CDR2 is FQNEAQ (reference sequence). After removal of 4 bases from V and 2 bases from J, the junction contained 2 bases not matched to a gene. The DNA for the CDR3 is TGTGCCAGCAGCTCGGGACAGCCCTACGAGCAGTACTTC. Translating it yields CASSSGQPYEQYF.

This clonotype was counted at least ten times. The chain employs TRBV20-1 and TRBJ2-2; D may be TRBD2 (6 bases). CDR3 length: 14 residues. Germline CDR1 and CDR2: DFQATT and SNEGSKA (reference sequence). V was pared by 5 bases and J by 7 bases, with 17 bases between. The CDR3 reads CSAPPDGRGGELFF. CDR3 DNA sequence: TGCAGTGCTCCCCCTGACGGGAGAGGCGGGGAGCTGTTTTTT.

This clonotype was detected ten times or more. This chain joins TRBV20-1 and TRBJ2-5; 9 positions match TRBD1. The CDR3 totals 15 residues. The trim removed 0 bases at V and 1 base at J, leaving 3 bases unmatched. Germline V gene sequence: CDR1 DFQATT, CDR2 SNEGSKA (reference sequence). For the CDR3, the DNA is TGCAGTGCTAGAGATAGGGACAGGGTCCAAGAGACCCAGTACTTC. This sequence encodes CSARDRDRVQETQYF.